This TCR beta chain is from a study of blood T cell repertoires in COVID-19. Study information: Whether acute or convalescent, the COVID-19 samples came from the United States, Italy and Spain.

Membership in each cohort depended on participant-reported clinical history. Recovery meant two consecutive negative NP/OP PCR tests, professional clearance, or resolved symptoms. Clones were sequenced by immunoSEQ multiplex PCR, and TCRdb holds only the in-frame ones, with some missing. The profile shows fewer than 500,000 clones, approximately 89% of them singletons. Germline assignment: CDR1 MNHEY and CDR2 SVGEGT. Trimming removed 3 bases from V and 2 bases from J, with 20 bases in between. CDR3 length: 17 amino acids. The chain has TRBV6-2 or TRBV6-3 and TRBJ2-7; maybe TRBD2 (7 bases). The sequenced sample consisted of PBMCs or T cells enriched from blood (not recorded which). This receptor was identified in a man younger than 40 who had recovered from COVID-19. CDR3 loop: CASSYSILGGPTYEQYF. The CDR3 region has the DNA TGTGCCAGCAGTTATTCAATCCTCGGGGGGCCCACCTACGAGCAGTACTTC.